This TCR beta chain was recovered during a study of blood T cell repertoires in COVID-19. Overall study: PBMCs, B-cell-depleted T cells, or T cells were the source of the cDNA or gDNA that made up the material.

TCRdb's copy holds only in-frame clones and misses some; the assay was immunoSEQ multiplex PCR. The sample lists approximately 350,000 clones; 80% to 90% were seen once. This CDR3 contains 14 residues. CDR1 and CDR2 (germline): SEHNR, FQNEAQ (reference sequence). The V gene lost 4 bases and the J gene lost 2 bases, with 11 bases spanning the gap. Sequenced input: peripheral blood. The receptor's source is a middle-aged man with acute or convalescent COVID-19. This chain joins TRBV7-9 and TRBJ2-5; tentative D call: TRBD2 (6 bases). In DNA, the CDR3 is TGTGCCAGCAGCTGGGCGGCGGGGCAAGAGACCCAGTACTTC. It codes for CASSWAAGQETQYF.